These 9 T cell receptor beta chains were sequenced from one sample in a study of human T cells and chemical hapten exposure. Sample time point: patch test 1, 2 weeks after DPC sensitization. Specified treatment: therapeutic diphenylcyclopropenone sensitization with weekly scalp DPC. TCRdb redid the calling of the RACE reads with MiXCR, one entry per CDR3 protein. The sample consists of approximately 400,000 distinct CDR3 sequences, approximately 5% of them appearing once. The material sequenced was whole blood, taken in connection with sensitization to the hapten diphenylcyclopropenone (DPC). These receptors all stem from a woman aged 45-65 years with alopecia areata. Some clones in this sample may be carry-over from other donors' samples.

In its sample, this clonotype was seen a few times. The rearrangement uses TRBV6-1 and TRBJ2-7; 8 bases match TRBD1. With 6 bases clipped from V and 6 bases from J, the junction kept 4 bases outside the gene matches. Germline CDR1 MNHNS, CDR2 SASEGT. The CDR3 is made up of 12 amino acids. CDR3 nucleotide sequence: TGTGCCAGCAGGGACAGGGTGGGCGAGCAGTACTTC. Protein product: CASRDRVGEQYF.

This clonotype has just a few counts. The CDR3: CASSGRGTFSSYEQYF. The CDR3 DNA sequence: TGTGCCAGCAGCGGGAGGGGAACCTTCAGCTCCTACGAGCAGTACTTC. The chain carries TRBV7-2 and TRBJ2-7, with TRBD2 identical over 7 bases. This CDR3 comprises 16 residues. Looked up from germline, CDR1 is SGHTA and CDR2 is FQGNSA. With V trimmed by 5 bases and J by 0 bases, 10 bases remained unmatched.

This clonotype was observed many times. The chain combines TRBV7-9 with TRBJ2-1; D not resolved. In germline, CDR1 is SEHNR, CDR2 FQNEAQ (reference sequence). V was shortened by 5 bases and J by 0 bases, with 14 bases between the two germline ends. The CDR3 is made up of 16 amino acids. The CDR3 DNA is TGTGCCAGCAGCCTTGGATTGGGTGGCTCCTACAATGAGCAGTTCTTC. Encoded protein: CASSLGLGGSYNEQFF. Full variable domain (rest looked up from reference TRBV7-9 and TRBJ2-1): DTGVSQNPRHKITKRGQNVTFRCDPISEHNRLYWYRQTLGQGPEFLTYFQNEAQLEKSRLLSDRFSAERPKGSFSTLEIQRTEQGDSAMYLCASSLGLGGSYNEQFFGPGTRLTVL.

The chain links TRBV12-3 or TRBV12-4 to TRBJ1-2; D is unresolved. Deletions cut 0 bases from V and 5 bases from J, with 7 bases between. The CDR3 length is 13 residues. CDR3 sequence reads: CASSLALGYGYTF. The CDR3 DNA reads as TGTGCCAGCAGTTTAGCGCTGGGGTATGGCTACACCTTC.

The chain combines TRBV7-9 with TRBJ2-5, with D perhaps being TRBD1 or TRBD2 (5 bases each). Germline loops: CDR1 SEHNR, CDR2 FQNEAQ (reference sequence). This CDR3 contains 14 residues. V gave up 5 bases and J gave up 4 bases, with 14 bases separating them. This CDR3 is CASSLGPGLETQYF. The CDR3 region has the DNA TGTGCCAGCAGCCTGGGGCCGGGGTTAGAGACCCAGTACTTC.

This clonotype has ten or more counts. V gene TRBV28 combines with J gene TRBJ2-7; perhaps TRBD1 as D (5 bases). This CDR3 contains 11 residues. V gave up 3 bases and J gave up 5 bases, with 5 bases separating them. From germline, CDR1 is MDHEN and CDR2 SYDVKM. The CDR3 bases are TGTGCCAGCAGTTTCAGGGACGAGCAGTACTTC. Protein product: CASSFRDEQYF.

This clonotype was detected ten times or more. This chain joins TRBV6-2 or TRBV6-3 and TRBJ2-5, with D possibly being TRBD2 (5 bases). CDR1 and CDR2 from the germline V gene are MNHEY and SVGEGT. V was pared by 2 bases and J by 4 bases, with 11 bases between. The CDR3 is 14 residues long. The chain's CDR3 is CASSYDTRVETQYF. The CDR3 DNA is TGTGCCAGCAGTTACGACACGCGGGTAGAGACCCAGTACTTC.

This clonotype was counted only a few times. The genes are TRBV14 and TRBJ2-7; D not resolved. Trimming left V 0 bases short and J 0 bases short, with 6 bases between. The CDR3 has 14 residues. Looked up from germline, CDR1 is SGHDN and CDR2 is FVKESK. The CDR3 loop is CASSQELSSYEQYF. The CDR3 DNA reads TGTGCCAGCAGCCAAGAACTCAGCTCCTACGAGCAGTACTTC.

This clonotype was counted only a few times. This chain joins TRBV15 and TRBJ2-3; D unresolved. Trimming stripped 0 bases from V and 0 bases from J, with 13 bases between. This CDR3 spans 17 amino acids. Germline V gene lookup returns CDR1 LNHNV and CDR2 YYDKDF (reference sequence). The CDR3 spells CATSRDVRSPSTDTQYF. Here the CDR3 DNA reads TGTGCCACCAGCAGAGATGTCAGGAGCCCTAGCACAGATACGCAGTATTTT.